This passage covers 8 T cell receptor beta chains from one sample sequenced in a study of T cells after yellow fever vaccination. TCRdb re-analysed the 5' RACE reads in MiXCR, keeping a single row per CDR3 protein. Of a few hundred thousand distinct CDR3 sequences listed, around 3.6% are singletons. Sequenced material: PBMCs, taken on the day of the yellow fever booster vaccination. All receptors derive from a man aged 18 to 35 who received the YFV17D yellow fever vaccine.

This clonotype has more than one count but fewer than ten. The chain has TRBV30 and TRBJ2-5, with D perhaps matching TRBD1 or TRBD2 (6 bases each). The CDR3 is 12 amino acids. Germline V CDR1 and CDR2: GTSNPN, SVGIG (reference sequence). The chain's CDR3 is CAGGPGQETQYF. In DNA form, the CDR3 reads TGTGCGGGGGGCCCGGGGCAAGAGACCCAGTACTTC.

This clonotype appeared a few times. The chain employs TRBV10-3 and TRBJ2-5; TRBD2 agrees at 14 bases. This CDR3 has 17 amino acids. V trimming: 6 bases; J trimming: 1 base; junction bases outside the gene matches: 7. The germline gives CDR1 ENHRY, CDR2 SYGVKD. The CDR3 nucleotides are TGTGCCATCAGACCTGGGACTAGCGGGGGATCCCAAGAGACCCAGTACTTC. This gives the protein CAIRPGTSGGSQETQYF.

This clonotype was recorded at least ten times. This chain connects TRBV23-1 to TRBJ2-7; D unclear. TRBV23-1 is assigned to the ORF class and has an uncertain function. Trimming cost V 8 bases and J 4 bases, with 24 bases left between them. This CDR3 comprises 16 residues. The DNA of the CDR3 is TGCGCCAGCCTGATGAAGGGTCCGCGACTCTATTACGAGCAGTACGTC. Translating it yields CASLMKGPRLYYEQYV.

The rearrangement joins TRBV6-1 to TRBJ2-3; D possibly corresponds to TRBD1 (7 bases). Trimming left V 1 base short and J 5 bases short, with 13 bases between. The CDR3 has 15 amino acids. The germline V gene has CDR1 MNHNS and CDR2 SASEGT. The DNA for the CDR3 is TGTGCCAGCAGTGAAGAAGGGGGCGGGGTAGATACGCAGTATTTT. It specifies CASSEEGGGVDTQYF.

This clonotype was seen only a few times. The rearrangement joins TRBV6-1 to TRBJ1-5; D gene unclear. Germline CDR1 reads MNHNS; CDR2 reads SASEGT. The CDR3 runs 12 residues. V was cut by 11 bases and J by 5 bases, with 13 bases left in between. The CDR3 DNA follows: TGTGCCGCCGCTACCGGCGATCAGCCCCAGCATTTT. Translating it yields CAAATGDQPQHF.

This CDR3 is CASSYYYRATDTQYF. CDR3 DNA: TGTGCCAGCAGTTACTACTACCGGGCCACAGATACGCAGTATTTT. The chain employs TRBV27 and TRBJ2-3, with D uncertain. Trimming shortened V by 4 bases and J by 2 bases, and 13 bases separated the two germline ends. The length of the CDR3 is 15 residues. Looked up from germline, CDR1 is MNHEY and CDR2 is SMNVEV (reference sequence).

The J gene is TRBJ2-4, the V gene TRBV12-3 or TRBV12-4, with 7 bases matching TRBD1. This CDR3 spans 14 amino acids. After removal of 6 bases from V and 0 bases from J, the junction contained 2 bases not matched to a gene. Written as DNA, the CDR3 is TGTGCCAGCAGCCGACAGGGAGCCAAAAACATTCAGTACTTC. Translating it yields CASSRQGAKNIQYF.

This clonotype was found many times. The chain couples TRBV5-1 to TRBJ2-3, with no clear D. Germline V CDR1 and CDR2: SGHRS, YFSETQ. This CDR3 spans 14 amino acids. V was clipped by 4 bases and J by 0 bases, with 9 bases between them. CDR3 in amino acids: CASSRTHSTDTQYF. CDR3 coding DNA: TGCGCCAGCAGCAGGACGCACAGCACAGATACGCAGTATTTT.